The 18 T cell receptor beta chains reported below all come from one sample, sequenced in a study of OX40 agonist ivuxolimab in advanced cancers. TCRdb's copy holds only in-frame clones and misses some; the assay was immunoSEQ multiplex PCR. The sample gives 15,000 or so clones, more than 70% of which show up once; about 30% is in the top ten. Specimen: CD4+ or CD8+ T cells sorted from blood, collected in a trial of the OX40 agonist ivuxolimab. Source of these receptors: an adult with an advanced solid tumor such as melanoma, head and neck, liver or kidney cancer.

The chain links TRBV7-9 to TRBJ1-5; D unclear. The germline V gene has CDR1 SEHNR and CDR2 FQNEAQ (reference sequence). CDR3 length: 13 residues. V shed 4 bases and J shed 7 bases, with 11 bases lying between them. The CDR3 spells CASSSVLGQPQHF. The CDR3 bases are TGTGCCAGCAGCTCCGTTCTCGGACAGCCCCAGCATTTT.

This chain uses TRBV27 with TRBJ2-1; D could derive from TRBD1 or TRBD2 (6 bases each). The CDR3 has 12 residues. The germline CDR1 and CDR2 sequences are MNHEY and SMNVEV (reference sequence). V was clipped by 6 bases and J by 8 bases, with 11 bases between them. For the CDR3, the DNA is TGTGCCAGCAGAGTGAGGGGGGATGAGCAGTTCTTC. It specifies CASRVRGDEQFF.

This clone was recorded a few times. This chain joins TRBV7-7 and TRBJ2-1, with 14 bases identical to TRBD2. V gave up 2 bases and J gave up 4 bases; unmatched junction bases: 7. The CDR3 length is 18 residues. Germline V lookup: CDR1 SSHAT, CDR2 FNYEAQ (reference sequence). The CDR3 loop is CASSLSLTSGRGYNEQFF. The CDR3 DNA is TGTGCCAGCAGCTTATCTCTGACTAGCGGGAGGGGATACAATGAGCAGTTCTTC.

This CDR3 reads CASSAGESPLHF. DNA for the CDR3: TGTGCCAGCTCAGCGGGGGAGTCACCCCTCCACTTT. This chain connects TRBV27 to TRBJ1-6; the D gene is possibly TRBD1 (5 bases). Trimming took off 8 bases at V and 10 bases at J, with 12 bases between the two ends. Germline V gives CDR1 MNHEY, CDR2 SMNVEV (reference sequence). This CDR3 region has 12 residues.

The chain joins TRBV23-1 to TRBJ1-5, with 10 bases fitting TRBD1. TRBV23-1 has ORF status, its function being uncertain. The CDR3 length is 15 residues. V lost 6 bases, J lost 4 bases, and 6 bases stayed unmatched. The CDR3 region is CASSRDRGPNQPQHF. As DNA, the CDR3 is TGCGCCAGCAGCCGGGACAGGGGTCCGAATCAGCCCCAGCATTTT.

This sequence joins TRBV6-5 and TRBJ2-7, with a weak D call TRBD2 (5 bases). Germline V gene data show CDR1 as MNHEY and CDR2 as SVGAGI. The CDR3 loop spans 14 amino acids. With 2 bases removed from V and 6 bases from J, the gap between germline ends came to 14 bases. The CDR3 DNA sequence: TGTGCCAGCAGTTACCTCGAGTCGGCGGGCGAGCAGTACTTC. Translating it yields CASSYLESAGEQYF.

V gene TRBV11-3 combines with J gene TRBJ1-1; D not resolved. This CDR3 has 11 amino acids. V lost 4 bases to trimming and J lost 3 bases, with 3 bases between them. Per germline, CDR1 SGHNT and CDR2 YENEEA. CDR3 nucleotides: TGTGCCAGCAGCTCCGACACTGAAGCTTTCTTT. It is translated as CASSSDTEAFF.

The rearrangement joins TRBV7-9 to TRBJ2-7; D is possibly TRBD1 (6 bases). V lost 1 base, J lost 5 bases, and 6 bases lay in between. CDR1 is SEHNR and CDR2 is FQNEAQ in the germline V gene (reference sequence). CDR3 length: 12 residues. CDR3 in amino acids: CASSLEGDEQYF. Written as DNA, the CDR3 is TGTGCCAGCAGCTTAGAGGGGGACGAGCAGTACTTC.

The rearrangement links TRBV19 to TRBJ2-1, with a tentative D call TRBD1 (6 bases). The CDR3 covers 16 residues. The V end lost 5 bases, the J end lost 5 bases, and 19 bases lay between the germline ends. Germline V CDR1 and CDR2: LNHDA, SQIVND (reference sequence). CDR3 bases: TGTGCCAGTAGTTGGTCGGACAGAAAAGAGAACAATGAGCAGTTCTTC. This codes for CASSWSDRKENNEQFF.

The chain couples TRBV6-1 to TRBJ2-1, with TRBD2 matching 9 bases. J lost 6 bases, V lost 6 bases, and 3 bases had no gene match. The CDR3 sequence is 13 residues long. CDR1 and CDR2 (germline): MNHNS, SASEGT. The CDR3 loop is CASRLAGSNEQFF. As DNA, the CDR3 is TGTGCCAGCAGACTAGCGGGTTCCAATGAGCAGTTCTTC.

This chain connects TRBV6-6 to TRBJ2-1; 9 bases fit TRBD2. This CDR3 contains 14 residues. Trimming cost V 10 bases and J 8 bases; bases outside gene matches: 12. In germline, CDR1 is MNHNY, CDR2 SVGAGI (reference sequence). The CDR3 coding sequence is TGTGCCACCGACGCGGGAGGGTCGTTCTATGAGCAGTTCTTC. Translating gives CATDAGGSFYEQFF.

The rearrangement joins TRBV19 to TRBJ1-2, with no clear D. V shed 3 bases and J shed 1 base, with 27 bases lying between them. The CDR3 consists of 20 residues. Germline-derived CDR1 and CDR2 are LNHDA and SQIVND (reference sequence). This CDR3 reads CASSIRGSVGFEYFNYGYTF. The CDR3 DNA follows: TGTGCCAGTAGTATCCGGGGATCGGTTGGGTTTGAGTACTTTAACTATGGCTACACCTTC.

V gene TRBV7-3 combines with J gene TRBJ2-1; 11 nucleotides align to TRBD2. The CDR3 is 18 amino acids. V dropped 7 bases and J dropped 2; count of bases not matched to a gene: 13. Germline lookup yields CDR1 SGHTA and CDR2 FQGTGA. The CDR3 region has the DNA TGTGCCAGCACCAAAAACCCGACTAGCGGGACCGCCTACAATGAGCAGTTCTTC. Translation gives CASTKNPTSGTAYNEQFF.

In its sample, this clone was seen once. The J gene is TRBJ2-5, the V gene TRBV29-1; possible D gene TRBD1, 6 bases. The CDR3 covers 12 residues. Trimming pared 2 bases from V and 3 bases from J, leaving 7 bases between. CDR1 SQVTM and CDR2 ANQGSEA come from the germline V gene. The CDR3 reads CSVENREETQYF. The CDR3 DNA follows: TGCAGCGTTGAAAACAGGGAAGAGACCCAGTACTTC.

The chain recombines TRBV5-4 with TRBJ2-7; no clear D. The length of the CDR3 is 12 residues. Trimming removed 7 bases from V and 0 bases from J, with 8 bases in between. Germline V CDR1 and CDR2: SGHNT, YYREEE (reference sequence). The chain's CDR3 is CASGPSSYEQYF. The CDR3 DNA reads as TGTGCCAGCGGACCCAGCTCCTACGAGCAGTACTTC.

In DNA form, the CDR3 reads TGTGCCAGCAGTTACGCAGGGCGCACTGAAGCTTTCTTT. This sequence encodes CASSYAGRTEAFF. The J gene is TRBJ1-1, the V gene TRBV6-5, with D perhaps matching TRBD1 (5 bases). Per germline, CDR1 MNHEY and CDR2 SVGAGI. The CDR3 runs to 13 residues. Trimming shortened V by 2 bases and J by 4 bases, and 8 bases separated the two germline ends.

The rearrangement uses TRBV7-9 and TRBJ2-7; D may be TRBD1 or TRBD2 (5 bases each). Germline loops: CDR1 SEHNR, CDR2 FQNEAQ (reference sequence). CDR3 length: 14 residues. V gave up 5 bases and J gave up 3 bases, with 14 bases separating them. The CDR3 here is CASSELGGVYEQYF. As DNA, the CDR3 is TGTGCCAGCAGCGAGCTTGGGGGAGTCTACGAGCAGTACTTC.

The V gene is TRBV7-2, the J gene TRBJ2-7, with TRBD1 matching over 7 bases. This CDR3 is built from 15 residues. Germline V lookup: CDR1 SGHTA, CDR2 FQGNSA. J gave up 0 bases and V 6 bases, and 8 bases lay outside the gene matches. CDR3 nucleotides: TGTGCCAGCAGAAAGGGGGCGGAAAGCTCCTACGAGCAGTACTTC. Protein sequence: CASRKGAESSYEQYF.